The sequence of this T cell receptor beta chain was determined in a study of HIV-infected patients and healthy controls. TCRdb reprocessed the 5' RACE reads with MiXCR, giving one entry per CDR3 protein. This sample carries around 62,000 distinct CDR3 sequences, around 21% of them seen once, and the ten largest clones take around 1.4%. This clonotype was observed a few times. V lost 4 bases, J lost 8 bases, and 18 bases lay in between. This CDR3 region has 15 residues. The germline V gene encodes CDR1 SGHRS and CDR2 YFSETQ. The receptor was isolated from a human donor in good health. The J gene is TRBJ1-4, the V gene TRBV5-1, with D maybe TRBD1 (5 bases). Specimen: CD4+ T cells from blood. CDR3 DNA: TGCGCCAGCAGCCCTGACCGAGGGGCGGGGGAAAAACTGTTTTTT. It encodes CASSPDRGAGEKLFF.